The 28 T cell receptor beta chains listed next were all sequenced from one sample in a study of Ad26.COV2.S vaccination and SARS-CoV-2 variants. The treatment denotes: 15 to 20 received Ad26.COV2.S at low or high dose, single or two shots; five or six received placebo; per-sample allocation not given. On day 63 after the first injection, vaccine and placebo recipients gave samples. Produced via immunoSEQ multiplex PCR; TCRdb's table is partial and in-frame only. The sample holds fewer than 900,000 clones, roughly 90% seen once. This specimen consisted of peripheral blood, obtained in a trial of Ad26.COV2.S vaccine versus placebo. Source of these receptors: a person between 18 and 65 years old who received the Ad26.COV2.S COVID-19 vaccine or a placebo.

This rearrangement joins TRBV7-9 to TRBJ2-6, with 9 bases matching TRBD1. V shed 5 bases, J shed 0 bases, and the junction held 11 bases outside the gene matches. CDR1 and CDR2 from the germline V gene are SEHNR and FQNEAQ (reference sequence). The CDR3 extends over 19 amino acids. The CDR3 region is CASSHRPGQGSSGANVLTF. The CDR3 region has the DNA TGTGCCAGCAGCCATCGCCCGGGACAGGGAAGCTCTGGGGCCAACGTCCTGACTTTC.

The rearrangement uses TRBV6-6 and TRBJ2-2, with 9 bases fitting TRBD1. CDR3 length equals 15 residues. Germline V gives CDR1 MNHNY, CDR2 SVGAGI (reference sequence). J gave up 8 bases and V 6 bases, and 10 bases lay outside the gene matches. As DNA, the CDR3 is TGTGCCAGCAGCCAGGGACAGGGTAACGGGGGGGAGCTGTTTTTT. Residues: CASSQGQGNGGELFF.

The chain uses TRBV23-1 and TRBJ2-3; tentative D call: TRBD1 (5 bases). TRBV23-1 is given ORF status, its function remaining uncertain. V lost 4 bases and J lost 5, with 13 bases in between. The CDR3 is 14 amino acids. The CDR3 DNA reads TGCGCCAGCAGTCGTGGTGGGGCCGGAGATACGCAGTATTTT. It specifies CASSRGGAGDTQYF.

This clone was picked up one time. This chain uses TRBV9 with TRBJ2-1; 11 nucleotides line up with TRBD1. Per germline, CDR1 SGDLS and CDR2 YYNGEE. The CDR3 loop spans 15 amino acids. The trim removed 1 base at V and 6 bases at J, leaving 3 bases unmatched. This CDR3 is CASSVTGQGANEQFF. The CDR3 bases are TGTGCCAGCAGCGTAACAGGACAGGGGGCCAATGAGCAGTTCTTC.

The rearrangement joins TRBV19 to TRBJ1-2, with 9 bases matching TRBD1. The CDR3 runs 14 residues. Germline CDR1 LNHDA, CDR2 SQIVND (reference sequence). V lost 4 bases, J lost 4 bases, and 4 bases stayed unmatched. The CDR3 nucleotides are TGTGCCAGTAGTACTGGGACAGGGCTCTATGGCTACACCTTC. Translating gives CASSTGTGLYGYTF.

The rearrangement uses TRBV20-1 and TRBJ2-1; D gene ambiguous. The V end lost 3 bases, the J end lost 3 bases, and 15 bases lay between the germline ends. The CDR3 runs 15 residues. Germline loops: CDR1 DFQATT, CDR2 SNEGSKA (reference sequence). The CDR3 reads CSASPPKGVYNEQFF. In DNA, the CDR3 is TGCAGTGCTAGTCCCCCGAAGGGCGTCTACAATGAGCAGTTCTTC.

The chain uses TRBV19 and TRBJ1-5; D may be TRBD1 (5 bases). Germline CDR1 reads LNHDA; CDR2 reads SQIVND (reference sequence). The CDR3 totals 17 residues. Trimming removed 3 bases from V and 1 base from J, with 16 bases in between. CDR3 DNA sequence: TGTGCCAGTAGTATGGGGGTGGGTGACGGGAGCAATCAGCCCCAGCATTTT. The encoded protein is CASSMGVGDGSNQPQHF. The variable domain in full, completed from reference TRBV19 and TRBJ1-5, reads DGGITQSPKYLFRKEGQNVTLSCEQNLNHDAMYWYRQDPGQGLRLIYYSQIVNDFQKGDIAEGYSVSREKKESFPLTVTSAQKNPTAFYLCASSMGVGDGSNQPQHFGDGTRLSIL.

The V and J genes are TRBV23-1 and TRBJ2-1, with D hard to call. Being an ORF, TRBV23-1 has a function that is uncertain. This CDR3 comprises 10 residues. The V and J ends lost 8 bases and 6 bases respectively, with 5 bases between them. The CDR3 DNA is TGCGCCAGCCCCGCCAATGAGCAGTTCTTC. Amino acid sequence: CASPANEQFF.

The chain uses TRBV7-2 and TRBJ1-5; D is perhaps TRBD1 (5 bases). Per germline, CDR1 SGHTA and CDR2 FQGNSA. The CDR3 is 14 residues long. V was trimmed by 0 bases and J by 7 bases, leaving 10 bases between them. CDR3 region: CASSLAVTVQPQHF. The CDR3 region has the DNA TGTGCCAGCAGCTTAGCGGTGACAGTCCAGCCCCAGCATTTT. Combining the CDR3 with reference TRBV7-2 and TRBJ1-5 gives the whole variable domain GAGVSQSPSNKVTEKGKDVELRCDPISGHTALYWYRQSLGQGLEFLIYFQGNSAPDKSGLPSDRFSAERTGGSVSTLTIQRTQQEDSAVYLCASSLAVTVQPQHFGDGTRLSIL.

The chain combines TRBV7-2 with TRBJ1-2, with D possibly TRBD1 on 5 matching bases. The length of the CDR3 is 16 residues. Trimming stripped 1 base from V and 4 bases from J, with 16 bases between. The germline V gene encodes CDR1 SGHTA and CDR2 FQGNSA. The CDR3 DNA reads TGTGCCAGCAGCTTAGACGGGGGAAGAAAGTCCTATGGCTACACCTTC. Translated, it gives CASSLDGGRKSYGYTF. Supplemented by reference TRBV7-2 and TRBJ1-2, the full variable domain reads GAGVSQSPSNKVTEKGKDVELRCDPISGHTALYWYRQSLGQGLEFLIYFQGNSAPDKSGLPSDRFSAERTGGSVSTLTIQRTQQEDSAVYLCASSLDGGRKSYGYTFGSGTRLTVV.

This chain joins TRBV3-1 (or the pseudogene TRBV3-2) and TRBJ2-5, with D possibly TRBD1 on 5 matching bases. Trimming took 4 bases from V and 0 from J, leaving 15 bases between them. This CDR3 has 16 residues. Germline CDR1 reads LGHDT; CDR2 reads YNNKEL (reference sequence). The CDR3 loop reads CASSRGQGWDQETQYF. The CDR3 nucleotides read TGTGCCAGCAGCCGAGGCCAGGGTTGGGACCAAGAGACCCAGTACTTC.

In this sample, this clone turned up a few times. The genes are TRBV6-5 and TRBJ2-7; 10 nucleotides line up with TRBD1. The CDR3 sequence is 13 residues long. Per the germline V gene, CDR1 is MNHEY and CDR2 is SVGAGI. V shed 8 bases and J 2 bases; nucleotides not matched to a gene: 3. The CDR3 loop reads CASQGQGPYEQYF. CDR3 coding DNA: TGTGCCAGCCAGGGACAGGGGCCCTACGAGCAGTACTTC.

This chain connects TRBV30 to TRBJ2-5; D is undetermined. The CDR3 has 10 amino acids. Germline CDR1 reads GTSNPN; CDR2 reads SVGIG (reference sequence). V gave up 4 bases and J gave up 5 bases, with 5 bases separating them. CDR3 coding DNA: TGTGCCTGGATGGGGGAGACCCAGTACTTC. Translated, it gives CAWMGETQYF.

This clone came up once. The rearrangement uses TRBV5-4 and TRBJ1-1, with D maybe TRBD1 (5 bases). V was trimmed by 0 bases and J by 4 bases, leaving 13 bases between them. The germline V gene has CDR1 SGHNT and CDR2 YYREEE (reference sequence). The CDR3 is made up of 15 amino acids. This CDR3 is CASSLVGGRFTEAFF. The CDR3 DNA sequence: TGTGCCAGCAGCTTGGTGGGGGGGAGGTTCACTGAAGCTTTCTTT.

The rearrangement uses TRBV18 and TRBJ2-7; 11 positions match TRBD2. The CDR3 covers 16 residues. V shed 6 bases and J 2 bases; nucleotides not matched to a gene: 9. The germline CDR1 and CDR2 sequences are KGHSH and LQKENI. This chain's CDR3 is CASSEPSGRTTYEQYF. CDR3 DNA sequence: TGTGCCAGCTCCGAGCCTAGCGGGAGGACTACCTACGAGCAGTACTTC.

The chain couples TRBV19 to TRBJ2-5; D not certain. The CDR3 has 13 residues. Trimming shortened V by 3 bases and J by 0 bases, and 5 bases separated the two germline ends. From germline, CDR1 is LNHDA and CDR2 SQIVND (reference sequence). This chain's CDR3 is CASSMGNQETQYF. The CDR3 coding sequence is TGTGCCAGTAGTATGGGCAACCAAGAGACCCAGTACTTC. The full variable domain, with the rest looked up from reference TRBV19 and TRBJ2-5, is DGGITQSPKYLFRKEGQNVTLSCEQNLNHDAMYWYRQDPGQGLRLIYYSQIVNDFQKGDIAEGYSVSREKKESFPLTVTSAQKNPTAFYLCASSMGNQETQYFGPGTRLLVL.

This clone was counted a few times. The V call is TRBV27, the J call TRBJ2-7; 9 nucleotides line up with TRBD1. This CDR3 spans 13 amino acids. V lost 3 bases and J lost 5; bases outside the gene matches: 2. The V gene's germline CDR1 is MNHEY and CDR2 SMNVEV (reference sequence). CDR3 residues: CASSFGQGNEQYF. CDR3 bases: TGTGCCAGCAGTTTTGGACAGGGGAACGAGCAGTACTTC.

The chain has TRBV14 and TRBJ1-2; the match to TRBD1 covers 7 bases. The length of the CDR3 is 14 residues. The trim removed 2 bases at V and 3 bases at J, leaving 3 bases unmatched. The germline V gene encodes CDR1 SGHDN and CDR2 FVKESK. The CDR3 here is CASSQYRGDYGYTF. For the CDR3, the DNA is TGTGCCAGCAGCCAATACAGGGGAGACTATGGCTACACCTTC.

In regard to this clone: A much larger clonotype is one base distant, so this may be a read error. The V gene is TRBV6-6, the J gene TRBJ1-5; D gene ambiguous. This CDR3 contains 13 residues. The germline gives CDR1 MNHNY, CDR2 SVGAGI (reference sequence). V was pared by 6 bases and J by 0 bases, with 6 bases between. The CDR3 sequence is CASRIYSNQPQHF. In nucleotides, the CDR3 is TGTGCCAGCAGGATTTATAGCAATCAGCCCCAGCATTTT.

The gene calls are TRBV4-1 and TRBJ1-5, with 8 bases that match TRBD1. In germline, CDR1 is MGHRA, CDR2 YSYEKL. The J segment lost 4 bases and the V segment lost 1 base, leaving 6 bases of the junction unmatched. The CDR3 spans 16 residues. The DNA for the CDR3 is TGCGCCAGCAGCCAAGCCCTCGGACAGGGAAATCAGCCCCAGCATTTT. Amino acid sequence: CASSQALGQGNQPQHF.

This chain uses TRBV7-2 with TRBJ1-5; D might be TRBD1 (5 bases). V was cut by 6 bases and J by 2 bases, with 14 bases left in between. The CDR3 is 15 residues long. Per germline, CDR1 SGHTA and CDR2 FQGNSA. The CDR3 region has the DNA TGTGCCAGCAGGTTATGGGGACGGGGCAATCAGCCCCAGCATTTT. Protein: CASRLWGRGNQPQHF.

This rearrangement joins TRBV24-1 to TRBJ2-1, with 10 bases identical to TRBD2. This CDR3 has 16 amino acids. CDR1 KGHDR and CDR2 SFDVKD come from the germline V gene. The V segment lost 4 bases and the J segment 4 bases; nucleotides outside the gene matches: 6. This CDR3 reads CATSDQAGGRYNEQFF. As DNA, the CDR3 is TGTGCCACCAGTGACCAAGCGGGAGGGAGGTACAATGAGCAGTTCTTC.

This chain connects TRBV4-3 to TRBJ2-2; TRBD1 is a possible D gene (5 bases). The germline gives CDR1 LGHNA, CDR2 YSLEER. This CDR3 contains 17 residues. Trimming shortened V by 4 bases and J by 0 bases, and 15 bases separated the two germline ends. CDR3 sequence: CASSRAPAGSNTGELFF. As DNA, the CDR3 is TGCGCCAGCAGCCGGGCCCCAGCAGGGTCGAACACCGGGGAGCTGTTTTTT.

The chain has TRBV18 and TRBJ2-2, with D possibly matching TRBD2 (5 bases). CDR3 length: 16 amino acids. V was pared by 4 bases and J by 3 bases, with 15 bases between. The germline V gene encodes CDR1 KGHSH and CDR2 LQKENI. CDR3 sequence: CASSLLVGGYTGELFF. CDR3 bases: TGTGCCAGCTCACTTTTAGTAGGAGGATACACCGGGGAGCTGTTTTTT.

The V gene is TRBV19, the J gene TRBJ2-3, with unresolved D. Germline CDR1 LNHDA, CDR2 SQIVND (reference sequence). The CDR3 covers 13 residues. V shed 3 bases and J shed 2 bases, with 6 bases lying between them. The CDR3 reads CASSIRLTDTQYF. CDR3 nucleotide sequence: TGTGCCAGTAGTATCCGGCTCACAGATACGCAGTATTTT. The whole variable domain, remainder taken from reference TRBV19 and TRBJ2-3, is DGGITQSPKYLFRKEGQNVTLSCEQNLNHDAMYWYRQDPGQGLRLIYYSQIVNDFQKGDIAEGYSVSREKKESFPLTVTSAQKNPTAFYLCASSIRLTDTQYFGPGTRLTVL.

The chain is built from TRBV5-1 and TRBJ2-2; D remains ambiguous. Trimming cost V 0 bases and J 9 bases, with 15 bases left between them. Per germline, CDR1 SGHRS and CDR2 YFSETQ. The CDR3 has 15 amino acids. CDR3 sequence reads: CASSLGWAQGRELFF. CDR3 nucleotides: TGCGCCAGCAGCTTGGGTTGGGCCCAAGGCCGGGAGCTGTTTTTT.

This chain connects TRBV5-8 to TRBJ2-1, with 9 bases aligning to TRBD1. Germline V CDR1 and CDR2: SGHTS, YDEGEE. V was pared by 4 bases and J by 3 bases, with 8 bases of the junction left unmatched. This CDR3 is built from 16 residues. CDR3 DNA: TGTGCCAGCAGCCGGACAGGGGTCCCCCTCTACAATGAGCAGTTCTTC. Protein sequence: CASSRTGVPLYNEQFF. Using reference TRBV5-8 and TRBJ2-1 for the parts outside the CDR3, the full variable domain is EAGVTQSPTHLIKTRGQQATLRCSPISGHTSVYWYQQALGLGLQFLLWYDEGEERNRGNFPPRFSGRQFPNYSSELNVNALELEDSALYLCASSRTGVPLYNEQFFGPGTRLTVL.

This chain uses TRBV5-1 with TRBJ2-1; D is perhaps TRBD2 (6 bases). Trimming cost V 2 bases and J 0 bases, with 9 bases left between them. From germline, CDR1 is SGHRS and CDR2 YFSETQ. The CDR3 is 15 residues long. The CDR3 DNA reads as TGCGCCAGCAGCTTTAGCGGTTCCTCCTACAATGAGCAGTTCTTC. This gives the protein CASSFSGSSYNEQFF.